One and the same sample provided the 7 T cell receptor beta chains below, sequenced in a study of blood T cell repertoires in COVID-19. The protocol was immunoSEQ multiplex PCR, while the TCRdb copy is restricted to in-frame clones and leaves out a portion. The sample lists approximately 400,000 clones; roughly 90% were seen once. Sequenced: peripheral blood. Receptor source: a man in his forties or fifties with acute or convalescent COVID-19.

This chain uses TRBV29-1 with TRBJ2-1, with 10 nucleotides matching TRBD2. V lost 3 bases and J lost 8; bases outside the gene matches: 10. This CDR3 has 15 amino acids. CDR1 SQVTM and CDR2 ANQGSEA come from the germline V gene. CDR3 in DNA: TGCAGCGTTGACGTCCCAGCGGGAGGGCGCTATGAGCAGTTCTTC. Its translation: CSVDVPAGGRYEQFF.

The chain uses TRBV3-1 (or the pseudogene TRBV3-2) and TRBJ2-2; weak D call: TRBD2 (5 bases). The CDR3 extends over 14 amino acids. Per germline, CDR1 LGHDT and CDR2 YNNKEL (reference sequence). V was shortened by 4 bases and J by 3 bases, with 9 bases between the two germline ends. The CDR3 here is CASSPTMDTGELFF. In nucleotides, the CDR3 is TGTGCCAGCAGCCCGACTATGGACACCGGGGAGCTGTTTTTT.

The chain recombines TRBV7-6 with TRBJ2-7; perhaps TRBD1 as D (5 bases). The germline CDR1 and CDR2 sequences are SGHVS and FNYEAQ. The V and J ends lost 2 bases and 5 bases respectively, with 13 bases between them. The CDR3 sequence is 14 residues long. The CDR3 region has the DNA TGTGCCAGCAGCTTATTCCAGGGAACGCACGAGCAGTACTTC. Its protein is CASSLFQGTHEQYF.

The chain is built from TRBV4-2 and TRBJ1-1, with 8 bases lining up with TRBD1. Trimming cost V 0 bases and J 0 bases; bases outside gene matches: 9. CDR3 size: 18 residues. Germline values: CDR1 LGHNA, CDR2 YNFKEQ. The DNA for the CDR3 is TGTGCCAGCAGCCAAGATGAGGGGACAGGTTTGATGAACACTGAAGCTTTCTTT. Translating gives CASSQDEGTGLMNTEAFF.

This clone came up once. The rearrangement uses TRBV28 and TRBJ1-6; D gene ambiguous. The germline CDR1 and CDR2 sequences are MDHEN and SYDVKM. The CDR3 runs to 12 residues. The V end was cut by 1 base, the J end by 10 bases, with 5 bases between. CDR3: CASSLLRSPLHF. The CDR3 DNA reads as TGTGCCAGCAGTTTATTGCGATCACCCCTCCACTTT.

The chain couples TRBV28 to TRBJ1-2; no clear D. The germline V gene encodes CDR1 MDHEN and CDR2 SYDVKM. The CDR3 loop spans 14 amino acids. V gave up 5 bases and J gave up 6 bases, with 16 bases separating them. Written as DNA, the CDR3 is TGTGCCAGCAGTATACCCGGGAGCTCGGATGGCTACACCTTC. Its protein is CASSIPGSSDGYTF.

This chain connects TRBV2 to TRBJ1-5, with 7 bases aligning to TRBD1. Trimming cost V 6 bases and J 1 base; bases outside gene matches: 9. The CDR3 runs 16 residues. Germline V gives CDR1 SNHLY, CDR2 FYNNEI. The CDR3 bases are TGTGCCAGCAGGCAATCTCAGACAGGGAGCAATCAGCCCCAGCATTTT. Translating it yields CASRQSQTGSNQPQHF.